Listed below are T cell receptor beta chains from one sample, sequenced in a study of blood T cells in healthy people across ages. TCRdb passed the 5' RACE reads through MiXCR, listing each CDR3 protein once. Of 1.8 million or so distinct CDR3 sequences in the sample, about 39% are singletons; the top ten hold 23%. Sequencing used blood. Receptor source: a human donor in good health. Each CDR3 is given with its conserved first and last residue. A D gene is named only where the DNA matches it firmly. Expanded clones are given a class, and other clones once, few, many or no size at all.

clone_size	j_call	v_call	d_call	cdr3_aa	cdr3_nt
few	TRBJ1-2	TRBV12-3/TRBV12-4	NA	CASSFPSSGIGYTF	TGTGCCAGCAGTTTCCCCAGCTCGGGAATTGGCTACACCTTC
NA	TRBJ2-7	TRBV7-2	TRBD1	CASSSHRGLNEQYF	TGTGCCAGCAGCTCCCACAGGGGGTTAAACGAGCAGTACTTC
many	TRBJ2-1	TRBV6-1	NA	CASSEVTYVRGEQFF	TGTGCCAGCAGTGAAGTAACTTACGTAAGGGGGGAGCAGTTCTTC
few	TRBJ1-2	TRBV2	NA	CASGPDSRNYGYTF	TGTGCCAGCGGACCGGACAGCAGAAACTATGGCTACACCTTC
NA	TRBJ2-5	TRBV6-6	NA	CASSYRQGQQETQYF	TGTGCCAGCAGTTACCGGCAGGGGCAACAGGAGACCCAGTACTTC
NA	TRBJ1-2	TRBV5-8	NA	CASSFKGDPNGYTF	TGTGCCAGCAGCTTTAAAGGTGACCCGAATGGCTACACCTTC
NA	TRBJ2-3	TRBV5-1	NA	CASSLFGGANTDTQYF	TGCGCCAGCAGCTTGTTTGGGGGGGCAAACACAGATACGCAGTATTTT
NA	TRBJ2-5	TRBV4-2	NA	CASSQVPGLQETQYF	TGTGCCAGCAGCCAAGTTCCAGGGCTTCAGGAGACCCAGTACTTC
few	TRBJ2-7	TRBV6-5	NA	CASSPRTRYEQYF	TGTGCCAGCAGTCCAAGAACTCGCTACGAGCAGTACTTC
NA	TRBJ2-3	TRBV7-2	TRBD2	CASRDSGGVGTQYF	TGTGCCAGCAGAGACAGCGGGGGGGTGGGTACGCAGTATTTT
NA	TRBJ1-4	TRBV24-1	NA	CATSDPGVPEKLFF	TGTGCCACCAGTGATCCCGGGGTCCCTGAAAAACTGTTTTTT
few	TRBJ1-2	TRBV29-1	NA	CSVVLNYGYTF	TGCAGCGTGGTCTTAAACTATGGCTACACCTTC
NA	TRBJ1-4	TRBV20-1	NA	CSAKSSLSLEKLFF	TGCAGTGCTAAGTCTTCGCTAAGCCTAGAAAAACTGTTTTTT
NA	TRBJ2-1	TRBV29-1	NA	CSVGTADMYNEQFF	TGCAGCGTTGGGACGGCAGATATGTACAATGAGCAGTTCTTC
few	TRBJ2-3	TRBV4-2	NA	CASSQDAADTQYF	TGTGCCAGCAGCCAAGATGCGGCGGATACGCAGTATTTT
NA	TRBJ2-7	TRBV15	NA	CATSRDLVGQGYNEQYF	TGTGCCACCAGCAGAGATTTAGTAGGGCAGGGCTACAATGAGCAGTACTTC
NA	TRBJ2-1	TRBV5-4	NA	CASSLDSKETQFF	TGTGCCAGCAGCTTGGACAGTAAAGAGACCCAGTTCTTC
many	TRBJ2-7	TRBV4-3	NA	CASSQDLWGGLYEQYF	TGCGCCAGCAGCCAAGATTTATGGGGGGGCCTTTACGAGCAGTACTTC
few	TRBJ2-1	TRBV11-2	NA	CASSFLSGTHNEQFF	TGTGCCAGCAGCTTCCTTTCCGGGACCCACAATGAGCAGTTCTTC
few	TRBJ1-6	TRBV9	TRBD1	CASSSQRLDRDLNYNSPLHF	TGTGCCAGCAGCTCCCAAAGATTGGACAGGGATTTGAACTATAATTCACCCCTCCACTTT
few	TRBJ2-5	TRBV5-1	TRBD1	CASSLEGAQQETQYF	TGCGCCAGCAGCTTGGAGGGGGCCCAGCAAGAGACCCAGTACTTC
NA	TRBJ2-1	TRBV27	NA	CASGDTPETQFF	TGTGCCAGCGGGGACACTCCAGAGACCCAGTTCTTC
NA	TRBJ2-5	TRBV21-1	NA	CASSKGGLACGTQYF	TGTGCCAGCAGCAAAGGGGGACTAGCATGCGGGACCCAGTACTTC
NA	TRBJ2-5	TRBV20-1	TRBD2	CSARSSGAPVRYF	TGCAGTGCCCGGTCTAGCGGGGCCCCAGTGAGGTACTTC
NA	TRBJ2-1	TRBV7-3	TRBD1	CASSFDRDPHNEQFF	TGTGCCAGCAGCTTCGACAGGGACCCCCACAATGAGCAGTTCTTC
NA	TRBJ2-7	TRBV28	NA	CASTSLGGDSYEQYF	TGTGCCAGCACTTCCCTCGGGGGAGACTCCTACGAGCAGTACTTC
NA	TRBJ1-1	TRBV6-1	NA	CASTYTNTEAFF	TGTGCCAGCACGTACACGAACACTGAAGCTTTCTTT
NA	TRBJ2-1	TRBV20-1	NA	CSARAGDRPGNEQFF	TGCAGTGCTAGGGCGGGGGACAGGCCTGGCAATGAGCAGTTCTTC
NA	TRBJ2-7	TRBV7-2	TRBD1	CASSLTGATFYEQYF	TGTGCCAGCAGCTTAACAGGGGCCACCTTCTACGAGCAGTACTTC
NA	TRBJ1-5	TRBV15	TRBD1	CATSRHGQGAGYQLQHF	TGTGCCACCAGCAGACACGGACAGGGGGCGGGTTATCAGCTCCAGCATTTT
few	TRBJ2-3	TRBV7-2	TRBD2	CASSKGLAGGSDTQYF	TGTGCCAGCAGCAAAGGACTAGCGGGGGGGTCGGATACGCAGTATTTT
NA	TRBJ1-2	TRBV6-5	TRBD1	CASSYSGGASPYGYTF	TGTGCCAGCAGTTACTCAGGGGGCGCTTCCCCCTATGGCTACACCTTC
NA	TRBJ1-5	TRBV5-1	NA	CASSLGVGGHQPQHF	TGCGCCAGCAGCTTGGGGGTTGGGGGTCATCAGCCCCAGCATTTT
few	TRBJ2-3	TRBV6-2/TRBV6-3	NA	CASEPGLPFYTQYF	TGTGCCAGTGAACCGGGACTCCCTTTTTATACGCAGTATTTT
NA	TRBJ2-6	TRBV7-8	TRBD1	CASSPRMAGGAEGANVLTF	TGTGCCAGCAGCCCCCGGATGGCAGGGGGCGCAGAAGGGGCCAACGTCCTGACTTTC
few	TRBJ2-7	TRBV6-6	NA	CASSQSEHPGWGQYF	TGTGCCAGCAGTCAATCAGAGCACCCAGGTTGGGGACAGTACTTC
NA	TRBJ1-6	TRBV4-1	NA	CASSQESPGRGSPLHF	TGCGCCAGCAGCCAAGAATCCCCAGGGCGCGGTTCACCCCTCCACTTT
NA	TRBJ2-3	TRBV7-2	NA	CASSPRGIGATTDTQYF	TGTGCCAGCAGCCCTAGGGGTATAGGGGCGACCACAGATACGCAGTATTTT
few	TRBJ2-7	TRBV12-3/TRBV12-4	TRBD1	CASSFGVQGAYEQYF	TGTGCCAGCAGTTTCGGGGTACAGGGGGCCTACGAGCAGTACTTC
NA	TRBJ2-1	TRBV20-1	NA	CSWGVSEFF	TGCAGCTGGGGAGTCTCCGAGTTCTTC
many	TRBJ2-7	TRBV12-3/TRBV12-4	NA	CASSLGVGGLYYEQYF	TGTGCCAGCAGTTTAGGGGTCGGGGGCCTCTACTACGAGCAGTACTTC
few	TRBJ2-4	TRBV7-8	NA	CASSLRGVDKNIQYF	TGTGCCAGCAGCTTACGTGGGGTGGACAAAAACATTCAGTACTTC
few	TRBJ2-3	TRBV9	TRBD2	CASSDPSGGHRDTQYF	TGTGCCAGCAGCGATCCAAGCGGGGGCCACAGAGATACGCAGTATTTT
NA	TRBJ2-7	TRBV5-5	NA	CASTKTGPSFYEQYF	TGTGCCAGCACCAAGACGGGACCCAGTTTCTACGAGCAGTACTTC
few	TRBJ2-5	TRBV18	NA	CASSPWTVLQETQYF	TGTGCCAGCTCACCCTGGACAGTTTTACAAGAGACCCAGTACTTC
NA	TRBJ1-2	TRBV7-2	NA	CASSWDRLTTYGYTF	TGTGCCAGCAGCTGGGACCGCCTTACCACCTATGGCTACACCTTC
NA	TRBJ2-7	TRBV12-3/TRBV12-4	NA	CASSLGAVGFEQYF	TGTGCCAGCAGTTTGGGGGCAGTAGGTTTCGAGCAGTACTTC
few	TRBJ2-1	TRBV5-1	NA	CASSLDRSNNEQFF	TGCGCCAGCAGCTTGGACAGGTCCAACAATGAGCAGTTCTTC
few	TRBJ2-5	TRBV6-5	NA	CASSYGKRGMQETQYF	TGTGCCAGCAGTTACGGGAAAAGGGGGATGCAAGAGACCCAGTACTTC
few	TRBJ2-1	TRBV10-3	TRBD1	CAISESTGQGHNEQFF	TGTGCCATCAGTGAGTCAACCGGACAGGGTCACAATGAGCAGTTCTTC
NA	TRBJ2-5	TRBV15	TRBD1	CATSNIWTGLGETQYF	TGTGCCACCAGCAACATCTGGACAGGGCTCGGCGAGACCCAGTACTTC
few	TRBJ1-1	TRBV12-3/TRBV12-4	NA	CASSFVRSTEAFF	TGTGCCAGCAGTTTTGTCAGGAGCACTGAAGCTTTCTTT
once	TRBJ1-6	TRBV9	NA	CAGSGHRGNNSPLHF	TGTGCCGGCAGCGGACACCGGGGGAATAATTCACCCCTCCACTTT
few	TRBJ1-2	TRBV11-2	NA	CASSLDPTRAVGYTF	TGTGCCAGCAGCTTAGACCCCACCAGGGCGGTTGGCTACACCTTC